This TCR beta chain was profiled in a study of shared clonotypes between healthy human individuals. Findings of the study overall: Clonotypes not shared had lower generation probabilities than those common to all four donors.

Germline loops: CDR1 SGHNT, CDR2 YENEEA. With 7 bases removed from V and 6 bases from J, the gap between germline ends came to 21 bases. This CDR3 spans 16 amino acids. TCRdb keeps only in-frame clones here, not all; method: immunoSEQ multiplex PCR. Of 950,000 to 1,100,000 clones in the sample, around 78% were seen once. Details on this clone: Its antigen is unknown.

The sample taken for sequencing was memory CD4+ T cells from PBMCs. Subset of the sample: CD45RA-negative fraction. This receptor was obtained from a man aged 18-30 years in good health. Some clones in this sample may be carry-over from other donors' samples. The V call is TRBV11-3, the J call TRBJ2-2; tentatively, D is TRBD2 (7 bases). CDR3 sequence (DNA): TGTGCCAGCAAGCGGGACACTAATACCCCGGCCGGGGAGCTGTTTTTT. Translation: CASKRDTNTPAGELFF.